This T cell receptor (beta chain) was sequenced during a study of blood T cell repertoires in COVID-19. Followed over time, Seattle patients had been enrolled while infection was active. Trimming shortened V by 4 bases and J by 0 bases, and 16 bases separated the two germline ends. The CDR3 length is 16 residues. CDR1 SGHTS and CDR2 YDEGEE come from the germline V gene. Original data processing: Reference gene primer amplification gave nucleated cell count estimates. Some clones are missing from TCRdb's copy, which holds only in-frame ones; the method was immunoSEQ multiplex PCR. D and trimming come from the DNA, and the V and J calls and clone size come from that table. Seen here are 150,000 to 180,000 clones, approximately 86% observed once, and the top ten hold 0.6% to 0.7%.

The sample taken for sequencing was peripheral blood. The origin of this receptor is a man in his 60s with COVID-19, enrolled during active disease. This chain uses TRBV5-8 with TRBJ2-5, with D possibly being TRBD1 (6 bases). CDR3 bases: TGTGCCAGCAGCCGGGGCTTTGGGGGCAACCAAGAGACCCAGTACTTC. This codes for CASSRGFGGNQETQYF.